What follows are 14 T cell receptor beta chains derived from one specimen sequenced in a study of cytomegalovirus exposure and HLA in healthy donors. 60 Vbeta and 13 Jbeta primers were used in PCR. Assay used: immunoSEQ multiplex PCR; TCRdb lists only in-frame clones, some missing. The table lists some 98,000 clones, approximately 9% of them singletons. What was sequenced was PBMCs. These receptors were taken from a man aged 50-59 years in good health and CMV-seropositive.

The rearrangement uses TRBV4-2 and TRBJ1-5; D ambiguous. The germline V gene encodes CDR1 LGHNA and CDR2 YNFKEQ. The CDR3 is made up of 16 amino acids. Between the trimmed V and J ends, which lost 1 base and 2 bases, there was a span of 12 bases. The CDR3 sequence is CASSQGGQWGNQPQHF. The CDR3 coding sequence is TGTGCCAGCAGCCAAGGAGGGCAATGGGGCAATCAGCCCCAGCATTTT.

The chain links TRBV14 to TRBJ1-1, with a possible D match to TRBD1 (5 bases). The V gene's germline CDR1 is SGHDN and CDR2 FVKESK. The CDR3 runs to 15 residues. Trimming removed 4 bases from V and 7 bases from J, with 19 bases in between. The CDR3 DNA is TGTGCCAGCAGCCTACCTGGATGGGTAACAGGTGAAGCTTTCTTT. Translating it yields CASSLPGWVTGEAFF.

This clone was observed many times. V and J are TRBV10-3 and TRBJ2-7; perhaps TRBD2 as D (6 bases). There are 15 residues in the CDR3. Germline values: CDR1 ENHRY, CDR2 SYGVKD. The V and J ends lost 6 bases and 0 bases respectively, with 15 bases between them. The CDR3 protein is CAISGGAARSYEQYF. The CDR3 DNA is TGTGCCATCAGCGGCGGGGCGGCACGCTCCTACGAGCAGTACTTC.

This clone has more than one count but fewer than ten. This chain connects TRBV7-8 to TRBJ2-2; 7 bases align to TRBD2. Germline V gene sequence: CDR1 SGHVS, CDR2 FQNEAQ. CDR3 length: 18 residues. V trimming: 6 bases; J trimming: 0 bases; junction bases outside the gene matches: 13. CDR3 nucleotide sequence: TGTGCCAGCAGACCGATTCTAGCGGACCCTTCGAACACCGGGGAGCTGTTTTTT. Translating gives CASRPILADPSNTGELFF.

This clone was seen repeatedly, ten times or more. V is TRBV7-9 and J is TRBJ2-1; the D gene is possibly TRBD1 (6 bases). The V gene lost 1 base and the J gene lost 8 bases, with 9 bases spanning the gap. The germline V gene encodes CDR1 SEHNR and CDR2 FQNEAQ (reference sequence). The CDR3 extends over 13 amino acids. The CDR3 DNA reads TGTGCCAGCAGCTTAGTGAACAGGGATGAGCAGTTCTTC. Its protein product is CASSLVNRDEQFF.

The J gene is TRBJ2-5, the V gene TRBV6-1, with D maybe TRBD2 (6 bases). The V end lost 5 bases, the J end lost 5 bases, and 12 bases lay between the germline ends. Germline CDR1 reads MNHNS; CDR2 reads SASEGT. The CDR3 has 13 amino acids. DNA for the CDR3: TGTGCCAGCAGTCCGGGACTCGGGGAGACCCAGTACTTC. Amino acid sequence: CASSPGLGETQYF.

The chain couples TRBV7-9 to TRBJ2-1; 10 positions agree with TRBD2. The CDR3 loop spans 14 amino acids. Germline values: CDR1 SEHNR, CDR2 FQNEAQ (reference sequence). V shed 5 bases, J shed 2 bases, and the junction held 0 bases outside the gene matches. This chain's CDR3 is CASSGLAAYNEQFF. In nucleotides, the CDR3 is TGTGCCAGCAGCGGACTAGCGGCCTACAATGAGCAGTTCTTC.

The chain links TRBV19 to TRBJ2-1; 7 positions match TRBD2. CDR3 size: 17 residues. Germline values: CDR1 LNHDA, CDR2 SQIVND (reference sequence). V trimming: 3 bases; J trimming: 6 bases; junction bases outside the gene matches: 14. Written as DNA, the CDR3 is TGTGCCAGTAGTATGTATACCGCGGGAGTATCGGGCAATGAGCAGTTCTTC. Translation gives CASSMYTAGVSGNEQFF.

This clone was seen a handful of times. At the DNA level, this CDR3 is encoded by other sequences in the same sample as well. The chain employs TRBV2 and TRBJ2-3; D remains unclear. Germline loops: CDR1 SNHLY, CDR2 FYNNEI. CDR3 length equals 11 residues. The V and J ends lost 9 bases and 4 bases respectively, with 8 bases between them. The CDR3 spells CASGRADTQYF. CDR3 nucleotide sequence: TGTGCCAGTGGCCGGGCAGATACGCAGTATTTT. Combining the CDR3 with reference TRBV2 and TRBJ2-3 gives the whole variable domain EPEVTQTPSHQVTQMGQEVILRCVPISNHLYFYWYRQILGQKVEFLVSFYNNEISEKSEIFDDQFSVERPDGSNFTLKIRSTKLEDSAMYFCASGRADTQYFGPGTRLTVL.

Written as DNA, the CDR3 is TGCAGCGTCGAGGGACTCTCCGGGGAGCTGTTTTTT. Translating gives CSVEGLSGELFF. This chain joins TRBV29-1 and TRBJ2-2, with D possibly matching TRBD2 (6 bases). The CDR3 has 12 amino acids. Germline loops: CDR1 SQVTM, CDR2 ANQGSEA. V shed 6 bases and J shed 6 bases, with 11 bases lying between them.

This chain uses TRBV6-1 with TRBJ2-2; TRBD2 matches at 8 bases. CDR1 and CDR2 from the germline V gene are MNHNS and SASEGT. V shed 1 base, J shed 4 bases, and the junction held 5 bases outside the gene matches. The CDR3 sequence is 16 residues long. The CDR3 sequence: CASSEGGRLSTGELFF. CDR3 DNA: TGTGCCAGCAGTGAAGGCGGGAGGTTGAGCACCGGGGAGCTGTTTTTT.

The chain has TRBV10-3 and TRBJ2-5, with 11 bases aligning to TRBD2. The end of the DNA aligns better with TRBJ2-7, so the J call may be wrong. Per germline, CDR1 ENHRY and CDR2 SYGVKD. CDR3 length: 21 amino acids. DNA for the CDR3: TGTGCCATCAGTGAGTTCTCCAGGGGACTAGCGGCCTCTCTCCATACCTACGAGCAGTACTTC. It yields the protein CAISEFSRGLAASLHTYEQYF.

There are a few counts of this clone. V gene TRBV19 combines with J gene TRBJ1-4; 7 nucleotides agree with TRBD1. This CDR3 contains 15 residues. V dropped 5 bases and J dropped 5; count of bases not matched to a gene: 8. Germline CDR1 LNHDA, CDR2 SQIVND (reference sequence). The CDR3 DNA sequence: TGTGCCAGTAGTCCCAGACAGGGTCAAAATGAAAAACTGTTTTTT. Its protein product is CASSPRQGQNEKLFF.

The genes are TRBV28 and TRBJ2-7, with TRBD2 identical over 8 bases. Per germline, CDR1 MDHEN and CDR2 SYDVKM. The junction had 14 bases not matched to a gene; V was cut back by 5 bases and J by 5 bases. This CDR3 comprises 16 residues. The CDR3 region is CASSTSLRLATDEQYF. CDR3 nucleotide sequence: TGTGCCAGCAGTACCTCCCTTAGACTAGCGACCGACGAGCAGTACTTC.